The 17 T cell receptor beta chains reported below all come from one sample, sequenced in a study of T cells in Graves' hyperthyroidism and ophthalmopathy. Amplification targeted TCR beta CDR3 regions from RNA transcripts. The HTBI primer set drove a first-round RT-PCR of the TCR CDR3. TCRdb re-derived calls from the multiplex PCR reads in MiXCR, one entry per CDR3 protein. The sample holds approximately 690,000 distinct CDR3 sequences, more than 14% seen once. Sample: blood. The receptors here all came from a woman aged 50 to 60 with Graves' ophthalmopathy.

This clonotype was detected ten times or more. The chain joins TRBV28 to TRBJ2-1; TRBD2 aligns across 9 bases. Germline assignment: CDR1 MDHEN and CDR2 SYDVKM. CDR3 length: 15 amino acids. V lost 7 bases and J lost 8; bases outside the gene matches: 12. The CDR3 loop reads CASTGTSQIRYEQFF. Here the CDR3 DNA reads TGTGCCAGCACAGGGACTAGCCAGATTCGCTATGAGCAGTTCTTC. Full variable domain (missing parts from reference TRBV28 and TRBJ2-1): DVKVTQSSRYLVKRTGEKVFLECVQDMDHENMFWYRQDPGLGLRLIYFSYDVKMKEKGDIPEGYSVSREKKERFSLILESASTNQTSMYLCASTGTSQIRYEQFFGPGTRLTVL.

This rearrangement joins TRBV7-2 to TRBJ1-2; D remains unclear. Germline CDR1 SGHTA, CDR2 FQGNSA. This CDR3 contains 17 residues. Trimming removed 1 base from V and 3 bases from J, with 18 bases in between. The CDR3 sequence is CASSLGGLGWRDYGYTF. The DNA of the CDR3 is TGTGCCAGCAGCTTAGGGGGATTGGGTTGGAGGGACTATGGCTACACCTTC.

Many counts were recorded for this clonotype. This chain uses TRBV28 with TRBJ2-7, with D possibly matching TRBD1 (5 bases). The CDR3 has 16 amino acids. The germline V gene has CDR1 MDHEN and CDR2 SYDVKM. V dropped 4 bases and J dropped 2 bases, with 18 bases sitting between them. The CDR3 here is CASSSPADRATYEQYF. The CDR3 nucleotides are TGTGCCAGCAGTTCCCCTGCCGACAGAGCAACCTACGAGCAGTACTTC.

Turning to this clonotype: A much larger clonotype is one base distant, so this may be a read error. The chain employs TRBV11-3 and TRBJ1-2; tentative D call: TRBD1 (6 bases). This CDR3 is 14 amino acids long. CDR1 and CDR2 from the germline V gene are SGHNT and YENEEA. Written as DNA, the CDR3 is TGTGCCAGCAGCTCCAACAGGGAGTTTTTTGGCTGCACCTTC. Translated: CASSSNREFFGCTF.

This clonotype was seen a handful of times. The chain recombines TRBV6-2 or TRBV6-3 with TRBJ1-1; D not resolved. V was cut by 0 bases and J by 0 bases, with 8 bases left in between. Germline values: CDR1 MNHEY, CDR2 SVGEGT. The CDR3 sequence is 15 residues long. In nucleotides, the CDR3 is TGTGCCAGCAGTTACTCTGCCGGGGTGAACACTGAAGCTTTCTTT. This encodes CASSYSAGVNTEAFF.

This clonotype was seen at least ten times. The gene calls are TRBV10-3 and TRBJ1-4; no clear D gene. V lost 3 bases, J lost 0 bases, and 5 bases lay in between. Germline V CDR1 and CDR2: ENHRY, SYGVKD. The CDR3 extends over 14 amino acids. CDR3 nucleotides: TGTGCCATCAGTGACAGTGCAACTAATGAAAAACTGTTTTTT. It codes for CAISDSATNEKLFF.

This clonotype has at least ten counts. The chain is built from TRBV18 and TRBJ2-3, with D possibly TRBD2 on 6 matching bases. Trimming shortened V by 2 bases and J by 2 bases, and 11 bases separated the two germline ends. CDR3 length: 15 amino acids. Germline V lookup: CDR1 KGHSH, CDR2 LQKENI. The DNA of the CDR3 is TGTGCCAGCTCACCAACGGGAGTGATCACAGATACGCAGTATTTT. Protein: CASSPTGVITDTQYF.

For this clonotype: A junction boundary mismatches the germline segment, possibly from a read error. The rearrangement links TRBV19 to TRBJ2-7, with 9 bases matching TRBD1. The CDR3 sequence is 16 residues long. CDR1 is LNHDA and CDR2 is SQIVND in the germline V gene (reference sequence). CDR3: CASSPATGGFFYGQYF. The CDR3 DNA is TGTGCCAGTAGCCCCGCGACAGGGGGGTTCTTCTACGGGCAGTACTTC.

This chain joins TRBV28 and TRBJ1-3; maybe TRBD1 (5 bases). CDR1 and CDR2 (germline): MDHEN, SYDVKM. V was pared by 10 bases and J by 0 bases, with 13 bases between. The CDR3 totals 14 residues. CDR3 loop: CATRDHSSGNTIYF. The CDR3 region has the DNA TGTGCCACCCGGGACCATAGCTCTGGAAACACCATATATTTT.

This clonotype occurred a few times. V and J are TRBV28 and TRBJ2-7, with 9 bases matching TRBD2. The CDR3 consists of 15 residues. Germline V gives CDR1 MDHEN, CDR2 SYDVKM. Trimming took 7 bases from V and 5 from J; bases not matched to a gene: 12. This CDR3 reads CASKAGGPIRDEQYF. CDR3 nucleotide sequence: TGTGCCAGCAAGGCGGGAGGGCCTATACGTGACGAGCAGTACTTC.

The sample holds a few counts of this clonotype. This rearrangement joins TRBV20-1 to TRBJ2-7, with 10 bases aligning to TRBD1. Germline CDR1 is DFQATT and CDR2 is SNEGSKA (reference sequence). V lost 2 bases and J lost 4; bases outside the gene matches: 11. The CDR3 has 16 amino acids. This CDR3 reads CSARPYDRGLEYEQYF. The CDR3 region has the DNA TGCAGTGCTAGACCCTATGACAGGGGGCTGGAGTACGAGCAGTACTTC.

This clonotype came up a few times. A read error may account for a junction end that differs from germline. DNA of the CDR3: TGCAGCGTTGAAGATTTTGGCCCCTATGGCCACACCTTC. Its protein is CSVEDFGPYGHTF. The rearrangement links TRBV29-1 to TRBJ1-2; no clear D. The germline V gene encodes CDR1 SQVTM and CDR2 ANQGSEA. The CDR3 is 13 residues long.

Ten or more counts support this clonotype. The V gene is TRBV7-9, the J gene TRBJ1-3; no definite D call. This CDR3 contains 14 residues. Trimming stripped 5 bases from V and 2 bases from J, with 10 bases between. Per the germline V gene, CDR1 is SEHNR and CDR2 is FQNEAQ (reference sequence). The CDR3 region is CASSNDGAGNTIYF. CDR3 DNA: TGTGCCAGCAGCAACGACGGGGCTGGAAACACCATATATTTT.

This clonotype was picked up a small number of times. This chain links TRBV29-1 with TRBJ2-1; D not resolved. Per germline, CDR1 SQVTM and CDR2 ANQGSEA. CDR3 length: 11 residues. V lost 6 bases and J 5 bases, leaving 8 bases between the germline ends. The DNA for the CDR3 is TGCAGCGTCCCTTGGAACAATGAGCAGTTCTTC. Encoded protein: CSVPWNNEQFF.

This clonotype has only a few counts. The chain carries TRBV14 and TRBJ2-7, with TRBD1 matching over 9 bases. Trimming at V came to 4 bases and at J to 6 bases, leaving 7 bases not matched to a gene. This CDR3 has 14 amino acids. Germline CDR1 and CDR2: SGHDN and FVKESK. CDR3 sequence: CASSPWTGVTEQYF. In DNA form, the CDR3 reads TGTGCCAGCAGCCCCTGGACAGGGGTAACCGAGCAGTACTTC.

This clonotype was seen repeatedly, ten times or more. V usage is TRBV4-2 and J usage is TRBJ1-1; unclear D gene. The V end lost 2 bases, the J end lost 1 base, and 11 bases lay between the germline ends. CDR3 length: 15 residues. CDR1 is LGHNA, CDR2 YNFKEQ, per germline. The CDR3: CASSQYYIPNTEAFF. In DNA, the CDR3 is TGTGCCAGCAGCCAATATTACATACCGAACACTGAAGCTTTCTTT.

A word on this clonotype: A much larger clone differs by one base, so this may be a read error. The genes are TRBV6-1 and TRBJ1-1, with D perhaps matching TRBD1 (6 bases). Trimming stripped 7 bases from V and 0 bases from J, with 15 bases between. The CDR3 has 15 residues. From germline, CDR1 is MNHNS and CDR2 SASEGT. CDR3 DNA sequence: TGTGCCAGCATAGGGGGAAACATAATGAACACTGAAGCTTTCTTT. Translation gives CASIGGNIMNTEAFF.